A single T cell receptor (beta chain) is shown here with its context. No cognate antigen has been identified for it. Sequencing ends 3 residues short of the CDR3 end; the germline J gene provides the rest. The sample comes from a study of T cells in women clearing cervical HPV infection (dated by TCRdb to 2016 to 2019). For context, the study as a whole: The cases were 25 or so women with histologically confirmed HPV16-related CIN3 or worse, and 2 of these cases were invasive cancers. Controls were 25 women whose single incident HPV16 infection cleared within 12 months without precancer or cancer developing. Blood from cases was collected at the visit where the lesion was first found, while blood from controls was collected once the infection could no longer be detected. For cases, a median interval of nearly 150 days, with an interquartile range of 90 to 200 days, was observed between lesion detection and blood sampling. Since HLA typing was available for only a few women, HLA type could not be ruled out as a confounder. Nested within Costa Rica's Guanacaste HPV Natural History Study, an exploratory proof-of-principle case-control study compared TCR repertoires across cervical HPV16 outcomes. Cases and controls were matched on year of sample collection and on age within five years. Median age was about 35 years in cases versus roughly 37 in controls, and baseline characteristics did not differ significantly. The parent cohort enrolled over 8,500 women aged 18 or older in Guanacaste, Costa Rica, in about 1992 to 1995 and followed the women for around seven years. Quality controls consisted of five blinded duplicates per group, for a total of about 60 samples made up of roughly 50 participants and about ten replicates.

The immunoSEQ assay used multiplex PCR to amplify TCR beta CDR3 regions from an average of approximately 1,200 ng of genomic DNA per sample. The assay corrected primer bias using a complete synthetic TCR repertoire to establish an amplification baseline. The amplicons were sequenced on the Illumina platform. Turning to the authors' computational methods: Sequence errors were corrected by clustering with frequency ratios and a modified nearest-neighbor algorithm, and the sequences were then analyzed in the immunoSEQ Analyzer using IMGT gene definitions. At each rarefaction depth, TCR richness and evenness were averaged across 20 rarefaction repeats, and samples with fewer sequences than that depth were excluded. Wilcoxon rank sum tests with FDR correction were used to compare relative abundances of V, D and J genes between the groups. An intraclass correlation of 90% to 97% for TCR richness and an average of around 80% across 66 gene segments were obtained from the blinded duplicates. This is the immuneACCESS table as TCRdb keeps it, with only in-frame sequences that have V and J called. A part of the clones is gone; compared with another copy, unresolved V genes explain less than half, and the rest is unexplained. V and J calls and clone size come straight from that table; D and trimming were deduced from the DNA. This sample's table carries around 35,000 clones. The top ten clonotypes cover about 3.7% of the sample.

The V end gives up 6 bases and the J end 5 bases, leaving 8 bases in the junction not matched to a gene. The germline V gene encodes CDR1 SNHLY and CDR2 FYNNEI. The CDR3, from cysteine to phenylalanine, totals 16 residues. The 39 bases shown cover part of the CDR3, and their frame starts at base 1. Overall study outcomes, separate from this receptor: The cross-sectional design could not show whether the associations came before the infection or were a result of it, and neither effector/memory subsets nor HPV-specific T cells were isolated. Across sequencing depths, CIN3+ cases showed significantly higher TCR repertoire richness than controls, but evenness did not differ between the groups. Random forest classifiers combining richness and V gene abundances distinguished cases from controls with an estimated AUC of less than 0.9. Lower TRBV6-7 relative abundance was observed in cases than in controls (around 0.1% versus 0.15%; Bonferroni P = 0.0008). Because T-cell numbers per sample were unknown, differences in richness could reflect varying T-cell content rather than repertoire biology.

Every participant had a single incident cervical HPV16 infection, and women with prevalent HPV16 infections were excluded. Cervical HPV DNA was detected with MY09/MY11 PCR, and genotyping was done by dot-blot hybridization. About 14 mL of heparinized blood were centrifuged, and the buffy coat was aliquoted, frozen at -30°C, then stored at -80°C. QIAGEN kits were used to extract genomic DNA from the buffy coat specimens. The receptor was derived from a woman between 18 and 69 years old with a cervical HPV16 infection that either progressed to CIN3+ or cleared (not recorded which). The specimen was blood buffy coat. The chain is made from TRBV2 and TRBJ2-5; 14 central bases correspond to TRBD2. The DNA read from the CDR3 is TGTGCCAGCAGGGGACTAGCGGGAGACTGGCGGGAGACC. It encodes CASRGLAGDWRET. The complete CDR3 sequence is CASRGLAGDWRETQYF.